This T cell receptor beta chain was captured by sequencing in a study of blood T cell repertoires in COVID-19. Study information: Researchers got acute and convalescent COVID-19 samples from the United States, Italy and Spain. From T cells, B-cell-depleted T cells, or PBMCs came the material, which was cDNA or gDNA.

Per the authors' pipeline: Estimation of nucleated cell counts relied on the amplification of reference gene primers. The data were produced by immunoSEQ multiplex PCR, yet TCRdb's version contains in-frame clones alone and is incomplete. D and trimming come from the DNA, and the V and J calls and clone size come from that table. Of roughly 300,000 clones in the sample, about nine tenths were seen once. Living in about two dozen US areas, the participants were between 18 and 89 years of age. There are 17 residues in the CDR3. V dropped 1 base and J dropped 6; count of bases not matched to a gene: 11. CDR1 SGHAT and CDR2 FQNNGV come from the germline V gene.

This sequence was found in a man aged 30 to 39 who had recovered from COVID-19. V is TRBV11-2 and J is TRBJ2-3, with 9 bases fitting TRBD2. Sequenced material: PBMCs or T cells enriched from blood (not recorded which). CDR3 amino acids: CASSLVRAGGPADTQYF. The CDR3, as DNA: TGTGCCAGCAGCTTAGTCCGCGCGGGGGGGCCAGCGGATACGCAGTATTTT. The whole variable domain, remainder taken from reference TRBV11-2 and TRBJ2-3, is EAGVAQSPRYKIIEKRQSVAFWCNPISGHATLYWYQQILGQGPKLLIQFQNNGVVDDSQLPKDRFSAERLKGVDSTLKIQPAKLEDSAVYLCASSLVRAGGPADTQYFGPGTRLTVL.